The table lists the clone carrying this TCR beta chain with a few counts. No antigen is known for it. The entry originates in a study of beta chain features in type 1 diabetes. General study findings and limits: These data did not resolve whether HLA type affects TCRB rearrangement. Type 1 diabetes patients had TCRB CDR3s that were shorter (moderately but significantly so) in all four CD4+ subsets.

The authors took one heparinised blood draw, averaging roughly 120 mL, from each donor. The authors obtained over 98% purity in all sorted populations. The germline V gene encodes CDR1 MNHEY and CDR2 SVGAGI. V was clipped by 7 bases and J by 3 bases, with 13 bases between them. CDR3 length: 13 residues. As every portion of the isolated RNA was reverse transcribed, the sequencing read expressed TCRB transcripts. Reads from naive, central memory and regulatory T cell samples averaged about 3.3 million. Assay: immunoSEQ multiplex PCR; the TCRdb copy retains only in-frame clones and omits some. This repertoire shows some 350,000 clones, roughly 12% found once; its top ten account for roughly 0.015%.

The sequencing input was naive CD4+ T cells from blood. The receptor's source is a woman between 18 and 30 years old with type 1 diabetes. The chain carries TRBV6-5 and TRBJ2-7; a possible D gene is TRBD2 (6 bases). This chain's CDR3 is CASMGTGSYEQYV. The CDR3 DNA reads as TGTGCCAGCATGGGGACCGGGAGCTACGAGCAGTACGTC.